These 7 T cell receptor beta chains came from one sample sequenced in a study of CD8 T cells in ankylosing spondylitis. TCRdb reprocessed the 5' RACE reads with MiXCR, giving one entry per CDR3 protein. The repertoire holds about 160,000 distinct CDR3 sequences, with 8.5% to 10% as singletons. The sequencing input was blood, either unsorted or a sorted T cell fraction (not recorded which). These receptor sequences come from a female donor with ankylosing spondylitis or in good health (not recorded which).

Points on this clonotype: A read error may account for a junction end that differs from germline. CDR3 nucleotides: TGCGCCAGCAGCCAAGGGGGCGGGGCCTACAATGAGCAGCTCTTC. It encodes CASSQGGGAYNEQLF. The chain couples TRBV4-3 to TRBJ2-1; perhaps TRBD2 as D (6 bases). The CDR3 is 15 amino acids. Germline V lookup: CDR1 LGHNA, CDR2 YSLEER.

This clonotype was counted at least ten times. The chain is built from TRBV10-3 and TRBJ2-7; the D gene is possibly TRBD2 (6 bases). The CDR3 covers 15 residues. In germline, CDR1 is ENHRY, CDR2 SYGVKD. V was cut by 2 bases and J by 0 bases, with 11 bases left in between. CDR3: CAISEAGSSSYEQYF. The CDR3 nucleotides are TGTGCCATCAGTGAGGCGGGGTCGAGCTCCTACGAGCAGTACTTC.

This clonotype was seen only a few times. The CDR3, as DNA: TGCAGTGCTAGAGATGGGACGGTTAGGTTCGGGGCCAACGTCCTGACTTTC. The encoded protein is CSARDGTVRFGANVLTF. This chain joins TRBV20-1 and TRBJ2-6, with D perhaps assigned TRBD1 or TRBD2 (5 bases each). The CDR3 extends over 17 amino acids. Deletions cut 0 bases from V and 4 bases from J, with 16 bases between. CDR1 and CDR2 from the germline V gene are DFQATT and SNEGSKA (reference sequence).

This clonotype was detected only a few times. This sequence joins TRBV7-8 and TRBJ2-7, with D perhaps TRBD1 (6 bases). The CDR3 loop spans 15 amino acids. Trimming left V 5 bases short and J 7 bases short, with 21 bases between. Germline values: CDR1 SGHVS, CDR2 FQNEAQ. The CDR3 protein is CASSGRGRGLLEQYF. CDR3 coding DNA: TGTGCCAGCAGCGGACGGGGCAGGGGCCTGTTGGAGCAGTACTTC.

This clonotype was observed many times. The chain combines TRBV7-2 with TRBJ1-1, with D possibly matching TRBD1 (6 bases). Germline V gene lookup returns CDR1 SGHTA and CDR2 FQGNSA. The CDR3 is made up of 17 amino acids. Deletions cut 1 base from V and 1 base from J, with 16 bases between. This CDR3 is CASSLVWQGSGNTEAFF. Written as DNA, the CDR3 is TGTGCCAGCAGCTTAGTATGGCAGGGGTCCGGGAACACTGAAGCTTTCTTT.

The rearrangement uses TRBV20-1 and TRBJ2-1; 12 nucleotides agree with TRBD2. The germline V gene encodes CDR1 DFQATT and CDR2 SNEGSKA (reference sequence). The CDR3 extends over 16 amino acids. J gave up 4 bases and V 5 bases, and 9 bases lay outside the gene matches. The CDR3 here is CSAPTSGSGGYNEQFF. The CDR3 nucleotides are TGCAGTGCTCCGACTAGCGGGAGCGGCGGGTACAATGAGCAGTTCTTC.

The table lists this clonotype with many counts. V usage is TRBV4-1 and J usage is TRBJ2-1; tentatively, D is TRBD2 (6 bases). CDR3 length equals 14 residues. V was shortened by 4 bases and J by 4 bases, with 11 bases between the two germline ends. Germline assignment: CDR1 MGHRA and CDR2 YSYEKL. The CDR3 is CASSLSGVYNEQFF. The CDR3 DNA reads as TGCGCCAGCAGCCTTAGCGGCGTATACAATGAGCAGTTCTTC.